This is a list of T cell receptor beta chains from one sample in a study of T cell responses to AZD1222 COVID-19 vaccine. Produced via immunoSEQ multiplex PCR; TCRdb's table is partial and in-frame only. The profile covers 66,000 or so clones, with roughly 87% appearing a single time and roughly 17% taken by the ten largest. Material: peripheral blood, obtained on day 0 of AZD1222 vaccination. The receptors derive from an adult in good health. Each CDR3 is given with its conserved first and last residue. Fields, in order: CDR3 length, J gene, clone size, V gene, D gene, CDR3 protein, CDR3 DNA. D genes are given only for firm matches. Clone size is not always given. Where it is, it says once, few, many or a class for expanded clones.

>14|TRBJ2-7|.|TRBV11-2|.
CASSSLTGRYEQYF
TGTGCCAGCAGCTCCCTAACAGGGCGCTACGAGCAGTACTTC
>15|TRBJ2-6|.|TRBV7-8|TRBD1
CASSSTGAGANVLTF
TGTGCCAGCAGCTCTACAGGGGCTGGGGCCAACGTCCTGACTTTC
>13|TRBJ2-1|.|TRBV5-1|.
CASSLEGGNEQFF
TGCGCCAGCAGCTTGGAGGGGGGGAATGAGCAGTTCTTC
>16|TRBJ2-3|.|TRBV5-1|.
CASSGGGSGDTDTQYF
TGCGCCAGCAGCGGGGGTGGTAGCGGAGACACAGATACGCAGTATTTT
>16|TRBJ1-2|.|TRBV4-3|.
CASSQYRQAEGYGYTF
TGCGCCAGCAGCCAATATCGACAGGCCGAGGGCTATGGCTACACCTTC
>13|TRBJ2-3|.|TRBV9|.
CASSDGSSDTQYF
TGTGCCAGCAGCGATGGGTCTTCAGATACGCAGTATTTT
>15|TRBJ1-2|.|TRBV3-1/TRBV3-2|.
CASSPKQAINYGYTF
TGTGCCAGCAGCCCTAAACAGGCGATTAACTATGGCTACACCTTC
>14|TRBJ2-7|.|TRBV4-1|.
CASSQEPSGREQYF
TGCGCCAGCAGCCAAGAACCGAGTGGGCGCGAGCAGTACTTC
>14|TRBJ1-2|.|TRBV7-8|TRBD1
CASSFGTGFAGYTF
TGTGCCAGCAGCTTCGGGACAGGGTTTGCTGGCTACACCTTC
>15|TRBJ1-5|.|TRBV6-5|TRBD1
CASSRDRGGNQPQHF
TGTGCCAGCAGTAGGGACAGGGGCGGCAATCAGCCCCAGCATTTT
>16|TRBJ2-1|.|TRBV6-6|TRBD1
CASSSTGTGVGSEQFF
TGTGCCAGCAGTTCCACCGGGACAGGGGTAGGCTCCGAGCAGTTCTTC
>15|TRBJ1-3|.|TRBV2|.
CASSELGNSGNTIYF
TGTGCCAGCAGTGAACTGGGAAACTCTGGAAACACCATATATTTT
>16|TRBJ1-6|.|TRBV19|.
CASSIGAPGINSPLHF
TGTGCCAGTAGTATAGGGGCCCCCGGGATTAATTCACCCCTCCACTTT
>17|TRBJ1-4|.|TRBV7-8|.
CASSLLGGAADNEKLFF
TGTGCCAGCAGCCTCCTGGGAGGGGCAGCAGATAATGAAAAACTGTTTTTT
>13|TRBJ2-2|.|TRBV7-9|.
CASSYGGSGELFF
TGTGCCAGCAGCTACGGGGGTTCCGGGGAGCTGTTTTTT
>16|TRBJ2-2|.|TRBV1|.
CTSSHQTGGVTGELFF
TGCACCAGCAGCCACCAGACAGGGGGGGTCACCGGGGAGCTGTTTTTT
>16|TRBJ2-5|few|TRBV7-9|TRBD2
CASSSAGTSYQETQYF
TGTGCCAGCAGCTCGGCCGGGACTAGCTATCAAGAGACCCAGTACTTC
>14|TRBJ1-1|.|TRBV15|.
CATVQGTFNTEAFF
TGTGCCACCGTCCAGGGGACTTTTAACACTGAAGCTTTCTTT
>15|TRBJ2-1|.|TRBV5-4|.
CASSLPGSGRGEQFF
TGTGCCAGCAGCTTGCCAGGGAGTGGAAGAGGTGAGCAGTTCTTC
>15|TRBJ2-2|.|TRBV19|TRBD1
CASSRDRVVTGELFF
TGTGCCAGTAGTCGCGACAGGGTTGTAACCGGGGAGCTGTTTTTT